A selection of T cell receptor beta chains follows, all from one sample in a study of blood T cell repertoires in COVID-19. Profiled with immunoSEQ multiplex PCR; TCRdb holds only in-frame clones, not every one. The sample contains 180,000 or so clones, roughly nine tenths of which appear only once. The material sequenced was peripheral blood. Receptors originate from a woman between 55 and 75 years old with COVID-19, enrolled during active disease. Both conserved end residues are part of each CDR3. A D gene is named only where the DNA matches it firmly. The size entry is marked missing in some rows and otherwise reads once, few, many or a size class.

cdr3_aa cdr3_nt j_call d_call clone_size v_call
CASSSRGDLSNQPQHF TGTGCCAGCAGCTCCCGGGGGGATTTGAGCAATCAGCCCCAGCATTTT TRBJ1-5 - - TRBV7-8
CASSQEVGGLHF TGTGCCAGCAGCCAAGAGGTAGGGGGCCTCCACTTT TRBJ1-6 - once TRBV3-1/TRBV3-2
CASSTGATNEKLFF TGTGCCAGTAGTACAGGGGCAACTAATGAAAAACTGTTTTTT TRBJ1-4 - once TRBV19
CASSLGVWTSGRNHEQYF TGTGCCAGCAGTTTAGGGGTTTGGACTAGCGGGAGGAACCACGAGCAGTACTTC TRBJ2-7 TRBD2 once TRBV28
CATSDPLGGPSTDTQYF TGTGCCACCAGTGATCCCCTGGGGGGGCCCAGCACAGATACGCAGTATTTT TRBJ2-3 - - TRBV24-1
CASSYRESYEQYF TGTGCCAGCAGTTATAGAGAGTCCTACGAGCAGTACTTC TRBJ2-7 - - TRBV6-2/TRBV6-3
CASSLITGALWEVQYF TGTGCCAGCAGCCTTATAACAGGGGCGCTATGGGAGGTGCAGTACTTC TRBJ2-7 - - TRBV5-6
CASSLVRTDYGYTF TGTGCCAGCAGCTTAGTCAGGACTGACTATGGCTACACCTTC TRBJ1-2 - - TRBV7-3
CASSAVTILSYNEQFF TGTGCCAGCAGTGCCGTGACTATACTCTCCTACAATGAGCAGTTCTTC TRBJ2-1 - few TRBV27
CASSLWTGNEQFF TGTGCCAGCAGCCTGTGGACAGGGAACGAGCAGTTCTTC TRBJ2-1 TRBD1 - TRBV14
CASTGTTEAFF TGTGCCAGCACAGGGACAACTGAAGCTTTCTTT TRBJ1-1 - - TRBV11-3
CASSSLAGPSYEQYF TGTGCCAGCAGCTCACTAGCGGGCCCCTCCTACGAGCAGTACTTC TRBJ2-7 TRBD2 - TRBV7-6
CASSPPSYEQYF TGTGCCAGCTCACCACCTAGCTACGAGCAGTACTTC TRBJ2-7 - - TRBV18
CASSPGLSNTDTQYF TGTGCCAGCTCACCGGGACTCTCGAACACAGATACGCAGTATTTT TRBJ2-3 - - TRBV18
CSVQTGLDTGELFF TGCAGCGTACAGACAGGGCTTGACACCGGGGAGCTGTTTTTT TRBJ2-2 TRBD1 - TRBV29-1
CASMRDTEAFF TGTGCCAGCATGAGGGACACTGAAGCTTTCTTT TRBJ1-1 - - TRBV6-5
CASSVQLAGGADTQYF TGTGCCAGCAGCGTACAACTAGCGGGAGGCGCAGATACGCAGTATTTT TRBJ2-3 TRBD2 - TRBV9
CASRITGNTEAFF TGTGCCAGCAGAATTACAGGGAACACTGAAGCTTTCTTT TRBJ1-1 - - TRBV12-3/TRBV12-4
CASSLPSDLRDTQYF TGTGCCAGCAGTTTACCTAGCGATCTTCGAGATACGCAGTATTTT TRBJ2-3 - - TRBV28
CASMVGQGAHYPYGYTF TGTGCCAGTATGGTGGGGCAGGGGGCCCATTACCCCTATGGCTACACCTTC TRBJ1-2 TRBD1 - TRBV19
CASSLTANYGYTF TGTGCCAGCAGTTTAACAGCTAACTATGGCTACACCTTC TRBJ1-2 - - TRBV12-3/TRBV12-4
CASGSLAGGLNEQFF TGTGCCAGCGGGTCGCTGGCGGGAGGTCTCAATGAGCAGTTCTTC TRBJ2-1 TRBD2 - TRBV7-2